The clone carrying this TCR beta chain has a handful of counts. Antigen: not known. The assay was immunoSEQ multiplex PCR, and TCRdb's table has in-frame clones only and misses some. The data show approximately 12,000 clones, 67% seen once. The data are from a study of neoadjuvant anti-PD-1 for oral cavity cancer. Background on the study: Nivolumab at 3 mg/kg was mostly given biweekly, three to four doses, pre-surgery. Regarding the study as a whole: PBMC Gini-index clonality exceeded responders' in non-responders post-nivolumab.

Documented time point: after neoadjuvant nivolumab, at surgical resection. This CDR3 is built from 13 residues. Germline CDR1 LNHNV, CDR2 YYDKDF (reference sequence). The J segment lost 8 bases and the V segment lost 2 bases, leaving 3 bases of the junction unmatched. This receptor was obtained from a person aged 35-79 years with oral cavity squamous cell carcinoma. The sequencing used PBMCs, collected after nivolumab (anti-PD-1) treatment. The rearrangement joins TRBV15 to TRBJ1-2, with 9 bases aligning to TRBD1. The CDR3 region has the DNA TGTGCCACCAGCAGAAGACAGGGGGACGGCTACACCTTC. It codes for CATSRRQGDGYTF.